This record looks at one T cell receptor beta chain sequence and its context. At one end, the junction sequence differs from germline, possibly due to a read error. This sample was included in a study of T cell repertoires in cytomegalovirus infection. This CDR3 is 15 amino acids long. Germline assignment: CDR1 LGHNA and CDR2 YSLEER. In TCRdb, the reads were re-called with MiXCR into one record per CDR3 protein. The sample has 350,000 to 500,000 distinct CDR3 sequences, roughly 30% seen once. V usage is TRBV4-3 and J usage is TRBJ2-3, with 7 bases identical to TRBD2. The sequencing input was PBMCs. The receptor was isolated from a human donor in good health (CMV status not recorded). Some clones in this sample may be carry-over from other donors' samples. The CDR3: CASSQEGLGTDPQYF. The CDR3, as DNA: TGCGCCAGCAGCCAAGAAGGACTAGGAACAGATCCGCAGTATTTT.